These 21 T cell receptor beta chains were sequenced from one sample in a study of blood T cell repertoires in COVID-19 (TCRdb year 2020). The library was obtained by the immunoSEQ multiplex PCR assay. TCRdb retrieved this table from immuneACCESS and kept in-frame rearrangements only. Not all clones are present; in checked studies, unresolved V genes account for under half, and no reason is known for the remainder. A total of nearly 350,000 clones appear in this sample, around 91% of them only once. The ten top clones hold less than 3.5% of the sample. Material: peripheral blood. These receptors originate from a woman younger than 35 who had recovered from COVID-19.

The chain has TRBV4-1 and TRBJ2-1, with 10 bases lining up with TRBD2. The CDR3 is 15 amino acids. After removal of 2 bases from V and 7 bases from J, the junction contained 5 bases not matched to a gene. Germline values: CDR1 MGHRA, CDR2 YSYEKL. The CDR3 DNA follows: TGCGCCAGCAGCCAACCTAGCGGGAGTGCAAATGAGCAGTTCTTC. Its protein product is CASSQPSGSANEQFF.

The chain uses TRBV5-4 and TRBJ2-7, with D tentatively TRBD2 (5 bases). Per germline, CDR1 SGHNT and CDR2 YYREEE (reference sequence). V was shortened by 5 bases and J by 5 bases, with 14 bases between the two germline ends. The CDR3 extends over 13 amino acids. CDR3 protein: CASRSRDSNEQYV. DNA for the CDR3: TGTGCCAGCAGGTCGAGGGATAGTAACGAGCAGTACGTC.

V gene TRBV7-2 combines with J gene TRBJ2-1; TRBD2 matches 11 bases. The CDR3 consists of 17 residues. Germline V gene data show CDR1 as SGHTA and CDR2 as FQGNSA. J gave up 5 bases and V 1 base, and 7 bases lay outside the gene matches. The chain's CDR3 is CASSLDRLAGLHNEQFF. CDR3 nucleotide sequence: TGTGCCAGCAGCTTAGATCGACTAGCGGGATTGCACAATGAGCAGTTCTTC.

The J gene is TRBJ2-1, the V gene TRBV5-8; a weak D match, TRBD1 (6 bases). The CDR3 is 15 residues long. The germline CDR1 and CDR2 sequences are SGHTS and YDEGEE. V was pared by 4 bases and J by 12 bases, with 23 bases between. CDR3 residues: CASSPPNGEGGGQFF. The DNA of the CDR3 is TGTGCCAGCAGCCCCCCCAATGGGGAAGGGGGTGGGCAGTTCTTC.

The genes are TRBV9 and TRBJ1-1; possible D gene TRBD1, 6 bases. CDR1 SGDLS and CDR2 YYNGEE come from the germline V gene. Between the trimmed V and J ends, which lost 3 bases and 3 bases, there was a span of 15 bases. This CDR3 region has 15 residues. The CDR3 DNA follows: TGTGCCAGCAGCGATAACAGGGACCGGGACACTGAAGCTTTCTTT. This sequence encodes CASSDNRDRDTEAFF.

This chain joins TRBV30 and TRBJ2-3, with TRBD1 as a possible D gene (6 bases). This CDR3 contains 14 residues. The germline CDR1 and CDR2 sequences are GTSNPN and SVGIG (reference sequence). V was cut by 3 bases and J by 3 bases, with 13 bases left in between. CDR3 amino acids: CAWSQGLRTDTQYF. The CDR3 nucleotides read TGTGCCTGGAGCCAGGGGTTGCGGACAGATACGCAGTATTTT. Combining the CDR3 with reference TRBV30 and TRBJ2-3 gives the whole variable domain SQTIHQWPATLVQPVGSPLSLECTVEGTSNPNLYWYRQAAGRGLQLLFYSVGIGQISSEVPQNLSASRPQDRQFILSSKKLLLSDSGFYLCAWSQGLRTDTQYFGPGTRLTVL.

The chain uses TRBV7-2 and TRBJ2-3; weak D call: TRBD2 (6 bases). V shed 8 bases and J shed 2 bases, with 14 bases lying between them. Germline values: CDR1 SGHTA, CDR2 FQGNSA. The length of the CDR3 is 14 residues. The CDR3 sequence is CASFQRVYTDTQYF. For the CDR3, the DNA is TGTGCCAGCTTCCAGCGGGTCTACACAGATACGCAGTATTTT.

In DNA form, the CDR3 reads TGTGCCAGCAGTCCGTCGCGGGGGCTAATTGGAGAGACCCAGTACTTC. Its translation: CASSPSRGLIGETQYF. The genes are TRBV28 and TRBJ2-5; D possibly corresponds to TRBD2 (7 bases). The CDR3 totals 16 residues. Trimming took off 5 bases at V and 4 bases at J, with 20 bases between the two ends. Germline assignment: CDR1 MDHEN and CDR2 SYDVKM. The full variable domain, its missing parts supplied by reference TRBV28 and TRBJ2-5, is DVKVTQSSRYLVKRTGEKVFLECVQDMDHENMFWYRQDPGLGLRLIYFSYDVKMKEKGDIPEGYSVSREKKERFSLILESASTNQTSMYLCASSPSRGLIGETQYFGPGTRLLVL.

This rearrangement joins TRBV6-6 to TRBJ2-1, with TRBD2 identical over 11 bases. Trimming removed 4 bases from V and 7 bases from J; junction bases left unmatched: 0. CDR1 and CDR2 from the germline V gene are MNHNY and SVGAGI (reference sequence). This CDR3 spans 13 amino acids. CDR3 sequence: CASSSSGGNEQFF. CDR3 DNA: TGTGCCAGCAGTTCTAGCGGGGGGAATGAGCAGTTCTTC.

V is TRBV24-1 and J is TRBJ2-7, with D unresolved. The V end lost 10 bases, the J end lost 2 bases, and 8 bases lay between the germline ends. Germline V gene sequence: CDR1 KGHDR, CDR2 SFDVKD. The CDR3 extends over 11 amino acids. The DNA of the CDR3 is TGTGCCACTCAACAGACCTACGAGCAGTACGTC. The encoded protein is CATQQTYEQYV.

The rearrangement joins TRBV9 to TRBJ2-5; perhaps TRBD2 as D (5 bases). CDR1 is SGDLS, CDR2 YYNGEE, per germline. The CDR3 consists of 16 residues. Trimming left V 3 bases short and J 2 bases short, with 17 bases between. DNA for the CDR3: TGTGCCAGCAGCGCCGGACGCAGACGGGAACAAGAGACCCAGTACTTC. Protein product: CASSAGRRREQETQYF.

The V call is TRBV5-6, the J call TRBJ1-1, with TRBD1 matching over 7 bases. V lost 7 bases, J lost 4 bases, and 19 bases stayed unmatched. This CDR3 spans 17 amino acids. CDR1 is SGHDT, CDR2 YYEEEE, per germline. The CDR3 DNA follows: TGTGCCAGCGGAATATCGGGACAGACCAGAAAGGTCACTGAAGCTTTCTTT. This gives the protein CASGISGQTRKVTEAFF.

V is TRBV4-1 and J is TRBJ1-2, with 8 positions matching TRBD1. This CDR3 is built from 15 residues. Germline CDR1 and CDR2: MGHRA and YSYEKL. J was trimmed by 4 bases and V by 1 base; bases with no gene match: 5. The DNA of the CDR3 is TGCGCCAGCAGCCAAGTGACAGGGGTACCCTATGGCTACACCTTC. Translating it yields CASSQVTGVPYGYTF.

V gene TRBV14 combines with J gene TRBJ2-5, with 7 positions matching TRBD2. The CDR3 is 15 amino acids. Per germline, CDR1 SGHDN and CDR2 FVKESK. V gave up 4 bases and J gave up 2 bases; unmatched junction bases: 7. CDR3 loop: CASSPRGGWQETQYF. CDR3 in DNA: TGTGCCAGCAGCCCCCGGGGAGGGTGGCAAGAGACCCAGTACTTC.

The rearrangement links TRBV7-9 to TRBJ1-2; D might be TRBD1 (6 bases). CDR3 length equals 13 residues. Germline CDR1 reads SEHNR; CDR2 reads FQNEAQ (reference sequence). Trimming left V 5 bases short and J 14 bases short, with 21 bases between. CDR3 residues: CASSAPGHGFETF. The CDR3 DNA reads TGTGCCAGCAGCGCTCCGGGACACGGATTTGAAACCTTC.

A remark on this clone: Other DNA sequences within the sample encode an identical CDR3. V is TRBV5-1 and J is TRBJ2-1, with TRBD2 matching over 8 bases. The CDR3 totals 15 residues. V lost 0 bases, J lost 6 bases, and 5 bases stayed unmatched. The V gene's germline CDR1 is SGHRS and CDR2 YFSETQ. The CDR3 sequence: CASSLGLAGLNEQFF. The CDR3 region has the DNA TGCGCCAGCAGCTTGGGGTTAGCGGGGCTCAATGAGCAGTTCTTC.

The chain employs TRBV5-1 and TRBJ2-5; possible D gene TRBD1, 8 bases. Trimming left V 5 bases short and J 5 bases short, with 19 bases between. From germline, CDR1 is SGHRS and CDR2 YFSETQ. The CDR3 is 15 amino acids. CDR3 loop: CASSYNTGGGETQYF. CDR3 sequence (DNA): TGCGCCAGCAGTTACAACACAGGGGGAGGGGAGACCCAGTACTTC. Filled out from reference TRBV5-1 and TRBJ2-5, the complete variable domain reads KAGVTQTPRYLIKTRGQQVTLSCSPISGHRSVSWYQQTPGQGLQFLFEYFSETQRNKGNFPGRFSGRQFSNSRSEMNVSTLELGDSALYLCASSYNTGGGETQYFGPGTRLLVL.

This chain uses TRBV18 with TRBJ2-1; the D gene is possibly TRBD1 (6 bases). CDR3 length: 17 amino acids. CDR1 is KGHSH and CDR2 is LQKENI in the germline V gene. V shed 5 bases and J shed 3 bases, with 20 bases lying between them. DNA for the CDR3: TGTGCCAGCTCAAGACGACCAGGGGCTGGGGTCTACAATGAGCAGTTCTTC. This sequence encodes CASSRRPGAGVYNEQFF.

The J gene is TRBJ1-2, the V gene TRBV7-6, with 10 positions matching TRBD1. The ends lost 5 bases at V and 4 bases at J; junction bases unmatched: 10. The germline CDR1 and CDR2 sequences are SGHVS and FNYEAQ. CDR3 length: 16 amino acids. For the CDR3, the DNA is TGTGCCAGCAGCCCGTCGACAGGGGGCGAGCGCTATGGCTACACCTTC. It is translated as CASSPSTGGERYGYTF. Filled out from reference TRBV7-6 and TRBJ1-2, the complete variable domain reads GAGVSQSPRYKVTKRGQDVALRCDPISGHVSLYWYRQALGQGPEFLTYFNYEAQQDKSGLPNDRFSAERPEGSISTLTIQRTEQRDSAMYRCASSPSTGGERYGYTFGSGTRLTVV.

The chain recombines TRBV5-6 with TRBJ2-7; 13 bases are shared with TRBD2. Per the germline V gene, CDR1 is SGHDT and CDR2 is YYEEEE. Losses at the gene ends were 4 bases for V and 3 bases for J; bases not matched to a gene: 10. This CDR3 spans 17 amino acids. The CDR3 sequence: CASSRGTSGMKFYEQYV. The CDR3 DNA reads as TGTGCCAGCAGCAGGGGGACTAGCGGGATGAAATTCTACGAGCAGTACGTC.

J is TRBJ2-7 and V is TRBV12-3 or TRBV12-4, with TRBD2 matching 8 bases. V trimming: 6 bases; J trimming: 9 bases; junction bases outside the gene matches: 10. CDR3 length: 13 residues. The DNA for the CDR3 is TGTGCCAGCAGCCAAGCGGGAGTATTTGTGCAGTACGTC. This encodes CASSQAGVFVQYV.